This T cell receptor beta chain stems from a study of blood T cell repertoires in COVID-19. Study information: From the United States, Italy and Spain came samples of acute and convalescent COVID-19.

V gave up 1 base and J gave up 6 bases, with 7 bases separating them. The CDR3 covers 12 residues. Germline CDR1 reads SGHRS; CDR2 reads YFSETQ. As originally analysed: How many nucleated cells were present was estimated from reference gene primer amplification. Produced via immunoSEQ multiplex PCR; TCRdb's table is partial and in-frame only. D and trimming were read from the DNA, whereas the V and J calls and clone size are those reported in that table. The repertoire holds roughly 360,000 clones, with approximately 80% as singletons. This clone was counted only a few times. The sequencing sample was made of peripheral blood. The chain couples TRBV5-1 to TRBJ1-2; D is undetermined. This TCR came from a human donor with acute or convalescent COVID-19. The donor label of this sample is uncertain. Written as DNA, the CDR3 is TGCGCCAGCAGCTTGTCCGGGAATGGCTACACCTTC. Encoded protein: CASSLSGNGYTF.